Listed below are T cell receptor beta chains from one sample, sequenced in a study of human T cells and chemical hapten exposure. TCRdb independently ran MiXCR on the RACE reads; one entry per CDR3 protein. Among about 260,000 distinct CDR3 sequences, about 9% were seen once, and the ten largest hold 2.3%. Sample: whole blood, taken in connection with sensitization to the hapten diphenylcyclopropenone (DPC). The receptors stem from a woman in her thirties or forties with alopecia areata. Some clones in this sample may be carry-over from other donors' samples. The CDR3 runs from the conserved cysteine through the conserved F or W. A D gene is named only where the DNA matches it firmly. Some rows have no size entry. The others give once, few or many, or a class for an expanded clone.

J gene: TRBJ2-7; V gene: TRBV5-6; D gene: NA; clone size: few; CDR3 protein: CASSTPSSLGVSEQYF; CDR3 DNA: TGTGCCAGCAGCACCCCGTCGTCCTTGGGGGTGAGCGAGCAGTACTTC
J gene: TRBJ2-1; V gene: TRBV7-9; D gene: NA; clone size: NA; CDR3 protein: CASSLAGAVNEQFF; CDR3 DNA: TGTGCCAGCAGCTTAGCGGGAGCCGTCAATGAGCAGTTCTTC
J gene: TRBJ2-1; V gene: TRBV7-9; D gene: TRBD2; clone size: NA; CDR3 protein: CASSLSGGGYNEQFF; CDR3 DNA: TGTGCCAGCAGCCTCTCGGGGGGAGGTTACAATGAGCAGTTCTTC
J gene: TRBJ1-1; V gene: TRBV6-2/TRBV6-3; D gene: TRBD1; clone size: many; CDR3 protein: CASRRTGGTEAFF; CDR3 DNA: TGTGCCAGCAGACGGACAGGGGGGACTGAAGCTTTCTTT
J gene: TRBJ2-7; V gene: TRBV12-3/TRBV12-4; D gene: NA; clone size: few; CDR3 protein: CASALGSEQYF; CDR3 DNA: TGTGCCAGCGCTTTAGGTTCCGAGCAGTACTTC
J gene: TRBJ2-7; V gene: TRBV28; D gene: NA; clone size: many; CDR3 protein: CASREGYYEQYF; CDR3 DNA: TGTGCCAGCAGAGAGGGGTACTACGAGCAGTACTTC
J gene: TRBJ1-6; V gene: TRBV27; D gene: NA; clone size: NA; CDR3 protein: CASRTRTVYNSPLHF; CDR3 DNA: TGTGCCAGCAGAACCCGGACAGTCTATAATTCACCCCTCCACTTT
J gene: TRBJ1-4; V gene: TRBV4-3; D gene: TRBD1; clone size: many; CDR3 protein: CASSQGQGANEKLFF; CDR3 DNA: TGCGCCAGCAGCCAAGGACAGGGGGCAAATGAAAAACTGTTTTTT
J gene: TRBJ2-6; V gene: TRBV6-2/TRBV6-3; D gene: NA; clone size: NA; CDR3 protein: CASSNPPSNVLTF; CDR3 DNA: TGTGCCAGCAGTAACCCTCCGTCCAACGTCCTGACTTTC
J gene: TRBJ2-3; V gene: TRBV10-3; D gene: NA; clone size: many; CDR3 protein: CAISESILPDTQYF; CDR3 DNA: TGTGCCATCAGTGAGTCGATCTTGCCAGATACGCAGTATTTT
J gene: TRBJ2-1; V gene: TRBV7-2; D gene: NA; clone size: many; CDR3 protein: CASSLAGLPNEQFF; CDR3 DNA: TGTGCCAGCAGCTTAGCAGGACTACCCAATGAGCAGTTCTTC
J gene: TRBJ1-1; V gene: TRBV20-1; D gene: TRBD1; clone size: many; CDR3 protein: CSASGGQGDTEAFF; CDR3 DNA: TGCAGTGCTAGTGGGGGACAGGGAGACACTGAAGCTTTCTTT
J gene: TRBJ2-3; V gene: TRBV29-1; D gene: NA; clone size: NA; CDR3 protein: CSVVGPAFTDTQYF; CDR3 DNA: TGCAGCGTTGTAGGGCCGGCTTTCACAGATACGCAGTATTTT
J gene: TRBJ1-4; V gene: TRBV20-1; D gene: TRBD1; clone size: NA; CDR3 protein: CSDRTGTASEKLFF; CDR3 DNA: TGCAGTGATAGAACGGGGACAGCCAGTGAAAAACTGTTTTTT
J gene: TRBJ2-1; V gene: TRBV24-1; D gene: NA; clone size: few; CDR3 protein: CATSEPPGRTSYEQFF; CDR3 DNA: TGTGCCACCAGTGAGCCCCCGGGACGGACGAGCTATGAGCAGTTCTTC
J gene: TRBJ2-5; V gene: TRBV5-1; D gene: TRBD2; clone size: many; CDR3 protein: CASSSTSGKETQYF; CDR3 DNA: TGCGCCAGCAGCTCGACTAGCGGGAAAGAGACCCAGTACTTC
J gene: TRBJ2-3; V gene: TRBV7-9; D gene: NA; clone size: NA; CDR3 protein: CASSLALGPRATDTQYF; CDR3 DNA: TGTGCCAGCAGCTTAGCGCTAGGCCCACGGGCCACAGATACGCAGTATTTT
J gene: TRBJ2-1; V gene: TRBV12-3/TRBV12-4; D gene: NA; clone size: few; CDR3 protein: CASSGGLGATGEQFF; CDR3 DNA: TGTGCCAGCAGTGGGGGCCTTGGGGCAACTGGTGAGCAGTTCTTC
J gene: TRBJ1-5; V gene: TRBV6-6; D gene: TRBD1; clone size: NA; CDR3 protein: CASRRTTGDYQPQHF; CDR3 DNA: TGTGCCAGCAGACGGACCACAGGGGATTATCAGCCCCAGCATTTT
J gene: TRBJ2-1; V gene: TRBV28; D gene: NA; clone size: NA; CDR3 protein: CASSFGPEAAPEQFF; CDR3 DNA: TGTGCCAGCAGTTTCGGGCCAGAAGCTGCCCCAGAGCAGTTCTTC
J gene: TRBJ2-2; V gene: TRBV9; D gene: NA; clone size: NA; CDR3 protein: CASSVLPLDTGELFF; CDR3 DNA: TGTGCCAGCAGCGTCCTGCCTCTTGACACCGGGGAGCTGTTTTTT
J gene: TRBJ2-5; V gene: TRBV4-2; D gene: NA; clone size: many; CDR3 protein: CASSPDREETQYF; CDR3 DNA: TGTGCCAGCAGCCCGGACAGAGAAGAGACCCAGTACTTC
J gene: TRBJ2-3; V gene: TRBV7-2; D gene: NA; clone size: NA; CDR3 protein: CASSLGGSVYTQYF; CDR3 DNA: TGTGCCAGCAGCTTAGGGGGCTCTGTGTATACGCAGTATTTT
J gene: TRBJ2-1; V gene: TRBV27; D gene: TRBD1; clone size: NA; CDR3 protein: CASRGDRGVYNEQFF; CDR3 DNA: TGTGCCAGCAGGGGGGACAGGGGAGTGTACAATGAGCAGTTCTTC
J gene: TRBJ2-3; V gene: TRBV7-8; D gene: NA; clone size: NA; CDR3 protein: CASSHTRTPRSTDTQYF; CDR3 DNA: TGTGCCAGCAGCCACACCAGGACCCCGAGGAGCACAGATACGCAGTATTTT
J gene: TRBJ2-1; V gene: TRBV7-2; D gene: TRBD2; clone size: few; CDR3 protein: CASSFRLAGSDEQFF; CDR3 DNA: TGTGCCAGCAGCTTTAGACTAGCGGGAAGCGATGAGCAGTTCTTC
J gene: TRBJ2-3; V gene: TRBV4-1; D gene: NA; clone size: many; CDR3 protein: CASSQVGAGADTQYF; CDR3 DNA: TGCGCCAGCAGCCAAGTAGGGGCAGGGGCCGATACGCAGTATTTT
J gene: TRBJ1-1; V gene: TRBV5-1; D gene: TRBD1; clone size: NA; CDR3 protein: CASSDGTGGAMGKAFF; CDR3 DNA: TGCGCCAGCAGCGACGGGACAGGGGGCGCAATGGGTAAAGCTTTCTTT
J gene: TRBJ2-5; V gene: TRBV29-1; D gene: NA; clone size: few; CDR3 protein: CSVGAPGGATQYF; CDR3 DNA: TGCAGCGTTGGGGCTCCTGGGGGGGCGACCCAGTACTTC
J gene: TRBJ2-1; V gene: TRBV10-3; D gene: TRBD2; clone size: NA; CDR3 protein: CAISEGTSGTIYNEQFF; CDR3 DNA: TGTGCCATCAGTGAGGGGACTAGCGGGACCATCTACAATGAGCAGTTCTTC
J gene: TRBJ2-1; V gene: TRBV12-3/TRBV12-4; D gene: TRBD2; clone size: few; CDR3 protein: CASRDGTSGYNEQFF; CDR3 DNA: TGTGCCAGCAGAGATGGGACTAGCGGATACAATGAGCAGTTCTTC
J gene: TRBJ2-2; V gene: TRBV7-2; D gene: NA; clone size: few; CDR3 protein: CASTTTAGTTGELFF; CDR3 DNA: TGTGCCAGCACCACAACCGCGGGGACCACCGGGGAGCTGTTTTTT
J gene: TRBJ1-5; V gene: TRBV20-1; D gene: TRBD1; clone size: NA; CDR3 protein: CSARQGGGQPQHF; CDR3 DNA: TGCAGTGCCAGACAGGGGGGTGGTCAGCCCCAGCATTTT
J gene: TRBJ2-1; V gene: TRBV6-2/TRBV6-3; D gene: NA; clone size: few; CDR3 protein: CASSYLAEMGNEQFF; CDR3 DNA: TGTGCCAGCAGTTATTTAGCGGAAATGGGGAATGAGCAGTTCTTC
J gene: TRBJ2-2; V gene: TRBV7-2; D gene: NA; clone size: few; CDR3 protein: CASSLELNTGELFF; CDR3 DNA: TGTGCCAGCAGCTTAGAACTGAACACCGGGGAGCTGTTTTTT
J gene: TRBJ1-3; V gene: TRBV6-5; D gene: NA; clone size: NA; CDR3 protein: CASSYSRGKGNTIYF; CDR3 DNA: TGTGCCAGCAGTTACTCGAGGGGGAAAGGAAACACCATATATTTT
J gene: TRBJ2-3; V gene: TRBV27; D gene: TRBD1; clone size: few; CDR3 protein: CASSGTGPSTDTQYF; CDR3 DNA: TGTGCCAGCAGTGGGACAGGGCCTAGCACAGATACGCAGTATTTT
J gene: TRBJ2-7; V gene: TRBV5-6; D gene: NA; clone size: NA; CDR3 protein: CASSLWEREQYF; CDR3 DNA: TGTGCCAGCAGCTTATGGGAGAGGGAGCAGTACTTC
J gene: TRBJ2-1; V gene: TRBV10-3; D gene: TRBD2; clone size: few; CDR3 protein: CAIGSGPSGRDEQFF; CDR3 DNA: TGTGCCATCGGGTCGGGACCTAGCGGGAGGGATGAGCAGTTCTTC
J gene: TRBJ2-2; V gene: TRBV7-2; D gene: TRBD1; clone size: few; CDR3 protein: CASSLGGTGRSGELFF; CDR3 DNA: TGTGCCAGCAGCTTAGGGGGGACAGGGCGTAGCGGGGAGCTGTTTTTT
J gene: TRBJ2-5; V gene: TRBV5-1; D gene: NA; clone size: NA; CDR3 protein: CASSSNGPPETQYF; CDR3 DNA: TGCGCCAGCAGCTCAAACGGTCCCCCAGAGACCCAGTACTTC
J gene: TRBJ1-5; V gene: TRBV6-1; D gene: NA; clone size: NA; CDR3 protein: CASSRVVGNQPQHF; CDR3 DNA: TGTGCCAGCAGCCGTGTGGTTGGCAATCAGCCCCAGCATTTT
J gene: TRBJ2-7; V gene: TRBV12-3/TRBV12-4; D gene: NA; clone size: NA; CDR3 protein: CASRPGSGEQYF; CDR3 DNA: TGTGCCAGCAGACCCGGATCGGGTGAGCAGTACTTC
J gene: TRBJ2-5; V gene: TRBV5-6; D gene: NA; clone size: NA; CDR3 protein: CASSLSLLGGVKTQYF; CDR3 DNA: TGTGCCAGCAGCTTGTCTCTTTTAGGCGGGGTTAAGACCCAGTACTTC